This T cell receptor beta chain was identified during a study of T cell responses to AZD1222 COVID-19 vaccine. Whole-study findings and limits: Only 5 to 7 AZD1222 recipients were seropositive at baseline.

Of note for this clone: The antigen remains unidentified.

Data came from immunoSEQ multiplex PCR; TCRdb stores just in-frame clones and leaves some out. This sample yields some 130,000 clones, of which around nine tenths are seen a single time; 6.9% belongs to the top ten. Material: peripheral blood, obtained on day 0 of AZD1222 vaccination. This TCR came from an adult in good health.

The CDR3 sequence is CATSEGGQETQYF. The CDR3 bases are TGTGCCACCAGTGAGGGGGGTCAAGAGACCCAGTACTTC. This rearrangement joins TRBV24-1 to TRBJ2-5; TRBD2 is a possible D gene (6 bases). The CDR3 extends over 13 amino acids. V lost 4 bases, J lost 2 bases, and 7 bases lay in between. CDR1 KGHDR and CDR2 SFDVKD come from the germline V gene.